These T cell receptor beta chains were read from a single sample in a study of blood T cell repertoires in COVID-19. Assay used: immunoSEQ multiplex PCR; TCRdb lists only in-frame clones, some missing. The sample yields some 240,000 clones, 80% to 85% seen once. The sequencing sample was made of PBMCs or T cells enriched from blood (not recorded which). The receptors originated from a man aged 45-65 years who had recovered from COVID-19. The CDR3 runs from the conserved cysteine through the conserved F or W. Fields, in order: J gene, V gene, D gene, CDR3 protein. A D gene is named only where the DNA matches it firmly.

J gene: TRBJ2-2; V gene: TRBV9; D gene: TRBD1; CDR3 protein: CASKRTGEELFF
J gene: TRBJ1-5; V gene: TRBV6-5; D gene: NA; CDR3 protein: CASRDGNSNQPQHF
J gene: TRBJ2-1; V gene: TRBV11-2; D gene: TRBD1; CDR3 protein: CASSPGVTGGRDDEQFF
J gene: TRBJ2-7; V gene: TRBV19; D gene: NA; CDR3 protein: CASSTDSYEQYF
J gene: TRBJ2-2; V gene: TRBV5-1; D gene: NA; CDR3 protein: CASSLAQGSTGELFF
J gene: TRBJ1-2; V gene: TRBV9; D gene: TRBD1; CDR3 protein: CASSVHRDRRIYGYTF
J gene: TRBJ1-2; V gene: TRBV5-1; D gene: TRBD1; CDR3 protein: CASSPPGQGLYGYTF
J gene: TRBJ2-7; V gene: TRBV27; D gene: TRBD2; CDR3 protein: CASSLTSGEQYF
J gene: TRBJ2-3; V gene: TRBV6-2/TRBV6-3; D gene: NA; CDR3 protein: CASSNPGGQLYTQYF
J gene: TRBJ1-1; V gene: TRBV19; D gene: NA; CDR3 protein: CASSIRGLAGSEAFF
J gene: TRBJ1-2; V gene: TRBV27; D gene: NA; CDR3 protein: CASSFSGQTNYGYTF
J gene: TRBJ2-2; V gene: TRBV5-5; D gene: TRBD2; CDR3 protein: CASSLMAGGFTGELFF
J gene: TRBJ1-5; V gene: TRBV29-1; D gene: NA; CDR3 protein: CSVRGSNQPQHF
J gene: TRBJ2-7; V gene: TRBV29-1; D gene: TRBD1; CDR3 protein: CSVVRQGASYEQYF
J gene: TRBJ1-5; V gene: TRBV19; D gene: TRBD1; CDR3 protein: CASTDRGHQPQHF
J gene: TRBJ2-1; V gene: TRBV7-3; D gene: TRBD1; CDR3 protein: CASSPTGDSYNEQFF
J gene: TRBJ2-3; V gene: TRBV19; D gene: NA; CDR3 protein: CASSSGMGGTDTQYF
J gene: TRBJ2-1; V gene: TRBV11-1; D gene: TRBD2; CDR3 protein: CASSKGTSGGINEQFF
J gene: TRBJ1-1; V gene: TRBV3-1/TRBV3-2; D gene: NA; CDR3 protein: CASSQDRISSTEAFF
J gene: TRBJ1-6; V gene: TRBV27; D gene: NA; CDR3 protein: CASSFQGPNSPLHF
J gene: TRBJ2-5; V gene: TRBV12-3/TRBV12-4; D gene: TRBD1; CDR3 protein: CASSLTGGETQYF
J gene: TRBJ2-7; V gene: TRBV7-9; D gene: NA; CDR3 protein: CASSPGTSPAGEQYF
J gene: TRBJ2-2; V gene: TRBV11-2; D gene: TRBD2; CDR3 protein: CASSPSGVNTGELFF
J gene: TRBJ1-1; V gene: TRBV7-7; D gene: TRBD1; CDR3 protein: CASTDLRDRGISEAFF
J gene: TRBJ1-1; V gene: TRBV27; D gene: TRBD1; CDR3 protein: CASSPQLTGVLPEAFF
J gene: TRBJ1-1; V gene: TRBV3-1/TRBV3-2; D gene: NA; CDR3 protein: CASSQENGEAFF
J gene: TRBJ2-7; V gene: TRBV6-5; D gene: NA; CDR3 protein: CASSWGDEQYF
J gene: TRBJ1-2; V gene: TRBV24-1; D gene: NA; CDR3 protein: CATRASPSNYGYTF
J gene: TRBJ2-5; V gene: TRBV20-1; D gene: TRBD2; CDR3 protein: CSASILAGGLKGETQYF
J gene: TRBJ1-4; V gene: TRBV11-3; D gene: NA; CDR3 protein: CASSLRPRQDLEKLFF
J gene: TRBJ1-1; V gene: TRBV24-1; D gene: NA; CDR3 protein: CATSKGGFTEAFF
J gene: TRBJ2-7; V gene: TRBV5-1; D gene: NA; CDR3 protein: CASSLAGGLEQYF
J gene: TRBJ2-7; V gene: TRBV18; D gene: TRBD2; CDR3 protein: CASSPREGEQYF
J gene: TRBJ2-1; V gene: TRBV19; D gene: NA; CDR3 protein: CACSSRGARNNEQFF
J gene: TRBJ1-1; V gene: TRBV18; D gene: NA; CDR3 protein: CASSPRRSPPEAFF
J gene: TRBJ2-7; V gene: TRBV5-4; D gene: TRBD1; CDR3 protein: CASSPAGQGHEQYF
J gene: TRBJ2-3; V gene: TRBV25-1; D gene: TRBD2; CDR3 protein: CASSEPRAGGHKADTQYF
J gene: TRBJ1-6; V gene: TRBV2; D gene: NA; CDR3 protein: CASQGFRSPLHF
J gene: TRBJ1-2; V gene: TRBV7-2; D gene: NA; CDR3 protein: CASSLEGVWDGYTF
J gene: TRBJ1-4; V gene: TRBV19; D gene: TRBD1; CDR3 protein: CASRPGTGLATNEKLFF
J gene: TRBJ2-3; V gene: TRBV13; D gene: NA; CDR3 protein: CASSSGSPDSTDTQYF
J gene: TRBJ1-3; V gene: TRBV5-4; D gene: TRBD1; CDR3 protein: CASSLRDRSGNTIYF
J gene: TRBJ1-3; V gene: TRBV3-1/TRBV3-2; D gene: NA; CDR3 protein: CASSQAQTSGNTIYF
J gene: TRBJ1-1; V gene: TRBV9; D gene: NA; CDR3 protein: CASSVSLGPWGGALNTEAFF
J gene: TRBJ2-2; V gene: TRBV7-7; D gene: TRBD2; CDR3 protein: CASSLLAGANTGELFF
J gene: TRBJ2-1; V gene: TRBV7-3; D gene: TRBD2; CDR3 protein: CASSPPGSGRVEQFF
J gene: TRBJ2-3; V gene: TRBV12-2; D gene: NA; CDR3 protein: CASRRGLAEGTDTQYF
J gene: TRBJ2-5; V gene: TRBV5-1; D gene: NA; CDR3 protein: CASSFEGLKETQYF
J gene: TRBJ2-4; V gene: TRBV6-5; D gene: NA; CDR3 protein: CASSYSGRKNIQYF